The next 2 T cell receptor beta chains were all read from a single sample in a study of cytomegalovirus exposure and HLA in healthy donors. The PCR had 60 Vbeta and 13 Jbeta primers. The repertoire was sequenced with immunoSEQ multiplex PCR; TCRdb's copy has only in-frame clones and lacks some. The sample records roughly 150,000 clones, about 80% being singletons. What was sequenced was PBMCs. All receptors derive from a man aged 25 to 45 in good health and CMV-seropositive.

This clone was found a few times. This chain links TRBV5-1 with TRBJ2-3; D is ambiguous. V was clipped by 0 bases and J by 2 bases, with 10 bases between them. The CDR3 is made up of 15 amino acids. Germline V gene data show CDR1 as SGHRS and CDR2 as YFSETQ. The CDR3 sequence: CASSLGPPNTDTQYF. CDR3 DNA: TGCGCCAGCAGCTTGGGGCCCCCAAACACAGATACGCAGTATTTT.

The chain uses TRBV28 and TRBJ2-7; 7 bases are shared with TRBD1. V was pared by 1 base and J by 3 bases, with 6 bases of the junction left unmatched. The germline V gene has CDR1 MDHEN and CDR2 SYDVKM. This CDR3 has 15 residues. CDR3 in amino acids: CASSLSGQLIYEQYF. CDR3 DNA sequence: TGTGCCAGCAGTTTATCGGGACAGCTAATCTACGAGCAGTACTTC. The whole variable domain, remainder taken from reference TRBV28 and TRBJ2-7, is DVKVTQSSRYLVKRTGEKVFLECVQDMDHENMFWYRQDPGLGLRLIYFSYDVKMKEKGDIPEGYSVSREKKERFSLILESASTNQTSMYLCASSLSGQLIYEQYFGPGTRLTVT.